One and the same sample provided the 17 T cell receptor beta chains below, sequenced in a study of T cells and copy number aberrations in small-cell lung cancer. Here immunoSEQ multiplex PCR was the method, and the copy in TCRdb shows in-frame clones only, minus some. The table records about 2,600 clones, more than 65% of them present only once. Source material: normal tissue next to the tumor. All receptors derive from a man between 70 and 80 years old with small cell lung cancer.

The chain employs TRBV10-2 and TRBJ1-1; no reliable D call. The CDR3 is 13 amino acids. V dropped 8 bases and J dropped 1 base, with 11 bases sitting between them. CDR1 and CDR2 from the germline V gene are WSHSY and SAAADI. The CDR3 coding sequence is TGCGCCAGCTCTCTGGGTGCGAACACTGAAGCTTTCTTT. Translating it yields CASSLGANTEAFF.

The V gene is TRBV20-1, the J gene TRBJ2-4, with D unclear. The CDR3 is made up of 11 amino acids. Germline V gene sequence: CDR1 DFQATT, CDR2 SNEGSKA (reference sequence). V lost 8 bases, J lost 7 bases, and 12 bases lay in between. The CDR3: CSTEKGNIQYF. DNA for the CDR3: TGCAGTACGGAGAAAGGGAACATTCAGTACTTC.

The chain recombines TRBV7-9 with TRBJ2-3, with a tentative D call TRBD1 (6 bases). Deletions cut 1 base from V and 1 base from J, with 9 bases between. CDR1 is SEHNR and CDR2 is FQNEAQ in the germline V gene (reference sequence). This CDR3 is 15 amino acids long. The CDR3 loop is CASSLVAGGTDTQYF. In nucleotides, the CDR3 is TGTGCCAGCAGCTTAGTGGCAGGGGGCACAGATACGCAGTATTTT.

The V call is TRBV7-8, the J call TRBJ2-7; the D call may be TRBD1 or TRBD2 (5 bases each). Per the germline V gene, CDR1 is SGHVS and CDR2 is FQNEAQ. The CDR3 consists of 12 residues. The ends were cut back, 4 bases at V and 5 bases at J, with 9 bases in the middle. The CDR3 sequence is CASSWGPNEQYV. The DNA of the CDR3 is TGTGCCAGCAGCTGGGGACCAAACGAGCAGTACGTC.

This clone showed up just a few times. The rearrangement uses TRBV5-4 and TRBJ2-2, with 8 bases matching TRBD1. After removal of 4 bases from V and 3 bases from J, the junction contained 2 bases not matched to a gene. CDR1 is SGHNT, CDR2 YYREEE, per germline (reference sequence). The CDR3 runs to 14 residues. This chain's CDR3 is CASSQGADTGELFF. CDR3 coding DNA: TGTGCCAGCAGCCAGGGGGCCGACACCGGGGAGCTGTTTTTT.

This clone was seen more than once but under ten times. The rearrangement joins TRBV12-5 to TRBJ1-2; TRBD1 might be the D (6 bases). V was shortened by 6 bases and J by 8 bases, with 16 bases between the two germline ends. This CDR3 is built from 13 residues. CDR1 is LGHNT, CDR2 FRNRAP, per germline. Here the CDR3 DNA reads TGTGCTAGTGGCTACGGACAGCTTCGAGGCTACACCTTC. As protein: CASGYGQLRGYTF.

The J gene is TRBJ2-3, the V gene TRBV14; D is uncertain. Germline V gene lookup returns CDR1 SGHDN and CDR2 FVKESK. The length of the CDR3 is 15 residues. Trimming took off 2 bases at V and 2 bases at J, with 11 bases between the two ends. The CDR3 DNA follows: TGTGCCAGCAGCCAATCATCACTTCCCACAGATACGCAGTATTTT. Translating gives CASSQSSLPTDTQYF.

The chain employs TRBV30 and TRBJ2-5; 8 bases are shared with TRBD2. Looked up from germline, CDR1 is GTSNPN and CDR2 is SVGIG (reference sequence). This CDR3 has 14 amino acids. The trim removed 1 base at V and 1 base at J, leaving 2 bases unmatched. In DNA form, the CDR3 reads TGTGCCTGGAGTGGAACTAGCGGCCAAGAGACCCAGTACTTC. The encoded protein is CAWSGTSGQETQYF.

The rearrangement joins TRBV19 to TRBJ2-5, with D possibly being TRBD1 or TRBD2 (7 bases each). Germline assignment: CDR1 LNHDA and CDR2 SQIVND (reference sequence). V was pared by 1 base and J by 3 bases, with 15 bases between. The CDR3 extends over 16 amino acids. The CDR3 is CASSIGGGGGEETQYF. For the CDR3, the DNA is TGTGCCAGTAGTATAGGCGGGGGAGGGGGCGAAGAGACCCAGTACTTC.

The gene calls are TRBV9 and TRBJ2-5; no reliable D call. In germline, CDR1 is SGDLS, CDR2 YYNGEE. V was clipped by 3 bases and J by 2 bases, with 5 bases between them. This CDR3 comprises 12 residues. The CDR3 DNA sequence: TGTGCCAGCAGCGACCTACAAGAGACCCAGTACTTC. Translation gives CASSDLQETQYF.

The chain joins TRBV25-1 to TRBJ1-1; no firm D call. The V gene lost 4 bases and the J gene lost 6 bases, with 12 bases spanning the gap. This CDR3 comprises 13 residues. CDR1 and CDR2 (germline): MGHDK, SYGVNS. CDR3 loop: CASSGQDPPEAFF. The CDR3 DNA is TGTGCCAGCAGTGGCCAGGACCCACCTGAAGCTTTCTTT.

This chain uses TRBV2 with TRBJ2-3; 10 bases are shared with TRBD2. From germline, CDR1 is SNHLY and CDR2 FYNNEI. Trimming took 8 bases from V and 0 from J; bases not matched to a gene: 11. The CDR3 runs 17 residues. The CDR3 nucleotides are TGTGCCAGCCCCCTTGGGACTAGCGTCTCTAGCACAGATACGCAGTATTTT. Translating gives CASPLGTSVSSTDTQYF.

The V call is TRBV7-8, the J call TRBJ1-1, with TRBD1 identical over 7 bases. The CDR3 is 16 residues long. Germline loops: CDR1 SGHVS, CDR2 FQNEAQ. Trimming cost V 1 base and J 5 bases; bases outside gene matches: 10. The CDR3 nucleotides are TGTGCCAGCAGCTTAGAAGGTAACGACAGGGTGACTGAAGCTTTCTTT. Its translation: CASSLEGNDRVTEAFF.

The chain couples TRBV18 to TRBJ1-1, with D possibly being TRBD1 (6 bases). V gave up 3 bases and J gave up 0 bases, with 8 bases separating them. Germline loops: CDR1 KGHSH, CDR2 LQKENI. The CDR3 spans 14 residues. This CDR3 reads CASSPGHMNTEAFF. In DNA, the CDR3 is TGTGCCAGCTCACCGGGACACATGAACACTGAAGCTTTCTTT.

V gene TRBV29-1 combines with J gene TRBJ2-3, with D perhaps matching TRBD1 (6 bases). The CDR3 is 14 residues long. Trimming left V 2 bases short and J 4 bases short, with 13 bases between. Germline values: CDR1 SQVTM, CDR2 ANQGSEA. The chain's CDR3 is CSVEQGYRADTQYF. The CDR3 bases are TGCAGCGTTGAACAGGGGTATCGGGCAGATACGCAGTATTTT.

The chain carries TRBV5-1 and TRBJ1-2; TRBD1 matches 7 bases. The length of the CDR3 is 15 residues. V dropped 4 bases and J dropped 1; count of bases not matched to a gene: 7. Per germline, CDR1 SGHRS and CDR2 YFSETQ. DNA of the CDR3: TGCGCCAGCAGCGGCACCGGGACAGTTAACTATGGCTACACCTTC. Protein sequence: CASSGTGTVNYGYTF.

The V call is TRBV18, the J call TRBJ2-3; 16 nucleotides line up with TRBD2. CDR1 is KGHSH and CDR2 is LQKENI in the germline V gene. The CDR3 covers 19 residues. V was clipped by 0 bases and J by 0 bases; unmatched bases: 3. The CDR3 DNA reads as TGTGCCAGCTCACCACCCTCGGGACTAGCGGGAGGGAGCACAGATACGCAGTATTTT. Amino acid sequence: CASSPPSGLAGGSTDTQYF.